This T cell receptor (beta chain) was sequenced in a study of T-cell memory formation after mild COVID-19. Study-wide results and limits: Pre-infection memory showed some responding clones, and this suggested that cross-reactive memory joined.

In the case of this clonotype: Its antigen is still unknown.

The CDR3 runs 19 residues. V was clipped by 0 bases and J by 3 bases, with 21 bases between them. The germline gives CDR1 LNHNV, CDR2 YYDKDF (reference sequence). TCRdb re-derived calls from the 5' RACE reads in MiXCR, one entry per CDR3 protein. The data show a few hundred thousand distinct CDR3 sequences, around 25% seen once. The material sequenced was PBMCs or a T cell subset sorted from them (not recorded which). The sequence was collected from an adult woman who had mild COVID-19 (a few samples of this study predate the infection). Cell type and time point are not known. The chain recombines TRBV15 with TRBJ2-1; the D call may be TRBD1 or TRBD2 (5 bases each). The DNA of the CDR3 is TGTGCCACCAGCAGAGAGAGGGGAAGCGACTCACTGGTCTACAATGAGCAGTTCTTC. Encoded protein: CATSRERGSDSLVYNEQFF.